One T cell receptor (beta chain) is described in this entry. The sample is drawn from a study of CD8 T cells in ankylosing spondylitis. The CDR3 is 13 residues long. Germline V gene lookup returns CDR1 SGHTA and CDR2 FQGTGA. With 4 bases clipped from V and 4 bases from J, the junction kept 2 bases outside the gene matches. Via MiXCR, TCRdb re-called the 5' RACE reads, giving one row per CDR3 protein. The table records about 250,000 distinct CDR3 sequences, 32% of them present only once. The TCR originated in a male donor with ankylosing spondylitis or in good health (not recorded which). V gene TRBV7-3 combines with J gene TRBJ1-1, with 8 bases that match TRBD1. Sequenced: blood, either unsorted or a sorted T cell fraction (not recorded which). The CDR3 bases are TGTGCCAGCAGCTGGACAGGGACCACTGAAGCTTTCTTT. The encoded protein is CASSWTGTTEAFF.